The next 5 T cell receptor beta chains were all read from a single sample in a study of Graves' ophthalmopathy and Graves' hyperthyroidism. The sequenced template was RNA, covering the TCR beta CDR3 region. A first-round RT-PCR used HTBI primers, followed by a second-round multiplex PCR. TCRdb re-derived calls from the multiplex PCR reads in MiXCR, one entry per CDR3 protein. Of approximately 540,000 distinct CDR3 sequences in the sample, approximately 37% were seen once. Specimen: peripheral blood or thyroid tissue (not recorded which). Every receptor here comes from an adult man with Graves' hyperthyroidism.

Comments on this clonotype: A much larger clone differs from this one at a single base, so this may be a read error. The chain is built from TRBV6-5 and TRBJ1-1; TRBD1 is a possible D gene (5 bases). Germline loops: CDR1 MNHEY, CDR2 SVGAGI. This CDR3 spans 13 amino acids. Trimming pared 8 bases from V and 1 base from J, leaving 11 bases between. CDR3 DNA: TGTGCCAGCGGGGCACTTGAGAACACTGAAGCTTTCTTT. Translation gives CASGALENTEAFF.

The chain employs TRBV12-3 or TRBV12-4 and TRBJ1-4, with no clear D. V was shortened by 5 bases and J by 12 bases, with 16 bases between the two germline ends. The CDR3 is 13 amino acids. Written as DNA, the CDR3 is TGTGCCAGCAGTACTCGTCCTAATGGAGAACTGTTTTTT. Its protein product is CASSTRPNGELFF.

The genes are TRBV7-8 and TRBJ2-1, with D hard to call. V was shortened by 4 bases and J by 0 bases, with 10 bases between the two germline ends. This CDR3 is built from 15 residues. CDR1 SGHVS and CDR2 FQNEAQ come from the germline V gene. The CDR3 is CASSSTGPSYNEQFF. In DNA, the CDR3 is TGTGCCAGCAGCTCGACTGGGCCCTCCTACAATGAGCAGTTCTTC.

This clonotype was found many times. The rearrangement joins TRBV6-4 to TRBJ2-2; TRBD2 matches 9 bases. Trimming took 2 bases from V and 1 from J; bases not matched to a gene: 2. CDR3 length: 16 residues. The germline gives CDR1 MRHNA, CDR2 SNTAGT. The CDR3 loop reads CASSDIAGVNTGELFF. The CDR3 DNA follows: TGTGCCAGCAGTGACATAGCGGGGGTGAACACCGGGGAGCTGTTTTTT.

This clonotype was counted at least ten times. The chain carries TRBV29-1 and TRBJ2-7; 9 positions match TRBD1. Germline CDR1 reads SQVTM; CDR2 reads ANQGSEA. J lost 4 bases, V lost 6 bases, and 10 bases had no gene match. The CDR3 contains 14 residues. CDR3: CSVVGTGQGYEQYF. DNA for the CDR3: TGCAGCGTCGTAGGAACGGGACAGGGATACGAGCAGTACTTC.